Listed here are 7 T cell receptor beta chains from one sample, sequenced in a study of OX40 agonist ivuxolimab in advanced cancers. Profiling relied on immunoSEQ multiplex PCR, and the TCRdb table lists in-frame clones only, not all of them. The sample records around 120,000 clones, approximately 92% being singletons. The material was CD4+ or CD8+ T cells sorted from blood, obtained in a trial of the OX40 agonist ivuxolimab. The source of these receptors is an adult with an advanced solid tumor such as melanoma, head and neck, liver or kidney cancer.

The chain recombines TRBV11-2 with TRBJ1-5; possible D gene TRBD1, 6 bases. Germline values: CDR1 SGHAT, CDR2 FQNNGV. The CDR3 sequence is 14 residues long. V dropped 5 bases and J dropped 2 bases, with 10 bases sitting between them. The CDR3 coding sequence is TGTGCCAGCAGCATTTCAGGGGGCAATCAGCCCCAGCATTTT. This encodes CASSISGGNQPQHF.

V and J are TRBV9 and TRBJ1-5; D is ambiguous. This CDR3 region has 13 residues. CDR1 and CDR2 from the germline V gene are SGDLS and YYNGEE. Trimming stripped 1 base from V and 6 bases from J, with 8 bases between. For the CDR3, the DNA is TGTGCCAGCAGCGTAACAGACCTTCAGCCCCAGCATTTT. It yields the protein CASSVTDLQPQHF.

This clone appeared a few times. V is TRBV4-2 and J is TRBJ1-1; D unresolved. The CDR3 has 15 residues. The V gene's germline CDR1 is LGHNA and CDR2 YNFKEQ. V shed 0 bases and J shed 3 bases, with 11 bases lying between them. The CDR3 reads CASSQEFRIHTEAFF. The CDR3 DNA follows: TGTGCCAGCAGCCAAGAGTTTAGGATACACACTGAAGCTTTCTTT.

The chain combines TRBV19 with TRBJ1-1; the D gene is possibly TRBD1 (6 bases). The CDR3 length is 15 residues. Trimming removed 7 bases from V and 5 bases from J, with 20 bases in between. CDR1 LNHDA and CDR2 SQIVND come from the germline V gene (reference sequence). CDR3 loop: CASMPFQQGRTEAFF. The CDR3 region has the DNA TGTGCCAGTATGCCGTTCCAACAGGGTCGGACTGAAGCTTTCTTT.

This clone was observed a single time. The V gene is TRBV6-1, the J gene TRBJ2-4; D ambiguous. From germline, CDR1 is MNHNS and CDR2 SASEGT. V was pared by 2 bases and J by 5 bases, with 7 bases between. The CDR3 length is 13 residues. The DNA of the CDR3 is TGTGCCAGCAGTGAATTACAGCAAAACATTCAGTACTTC. Residues: CASSELQQNIQYF.

This clone was seen more than once but under ten times. This chain joins TRBV30 and TRBJ1-5; the match to TRBD1 covers 7 bases. The CDR3 length is 13 residues. The V gene's germline CDR1 is GTSNPN and CDR2 SVGIG (reference sequence). J gave up 6 bases and V 1 base, and 3 bases lay outside the gene matches. The CDR3 DNA is TGTGCCTGGAGTGGGACAGGCCCTCAGCCCCAGCATTTT. This gives the protein CAWSGTGPQPQHF.

This clone has a single count. J is TRBJ2-2 and V is TRBV5-1, with D uncertain. This CDR3 spans 14 amino acids. The germline gives CDR1 SGHRS, CDR2 YFSETQ. The V and J ends lost 7 bases and 5 bases respectively, with 15 bases between them. In DNA form, the CDR3 reads TGCGCCAGCGCATTCTCGAGGCAGACCGGGGAGCTGTTTTTT. This encodes CASAFSRQTGELFF.